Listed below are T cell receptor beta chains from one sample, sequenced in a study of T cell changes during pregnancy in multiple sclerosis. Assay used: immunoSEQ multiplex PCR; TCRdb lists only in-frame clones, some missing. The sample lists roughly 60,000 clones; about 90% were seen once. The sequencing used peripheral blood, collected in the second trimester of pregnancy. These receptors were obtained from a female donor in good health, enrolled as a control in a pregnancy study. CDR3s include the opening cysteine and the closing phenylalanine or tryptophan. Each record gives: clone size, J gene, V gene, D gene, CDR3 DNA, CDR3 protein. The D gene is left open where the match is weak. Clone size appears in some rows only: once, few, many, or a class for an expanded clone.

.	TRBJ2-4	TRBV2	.	TGTGCCAGCAGTGTGACTAGCAAAAACATTCAGTACTTC	CASSVTSKNIQYF
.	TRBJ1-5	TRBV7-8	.	TGTGCCAGCAGCTTAGCGCCCGGAGCCCGTGAGCCCCAGCATTTT	CASSLAPGAREPQHF
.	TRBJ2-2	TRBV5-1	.	TGCGCCAGCAGCTTAGACAGGCCTAACACCGGGGAGCTGTTTTTT	CASSLDRPNTGELFF
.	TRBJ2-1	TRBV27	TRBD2	TGTGCCAGCAGTTTATACAAGGGACTAGCGGGAGTCAATGAGCAGTTCTTC	CASSLYKGLAGVNEQFF
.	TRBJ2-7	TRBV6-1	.	TGTGCCAGCAGTTCGGACGGGAGAGGGCACGAGCAGTACTTC	CASSSDGRGHEQYF
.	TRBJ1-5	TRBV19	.	TGTGCCAGTAGACTCACCCGAACGGGCACAGGTAGGGTGAGGAATCAGCCCCAGCATTTT	CASRLTRTGTGRVRNQPQHF
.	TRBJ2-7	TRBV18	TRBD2	TGTGCCAGCTCACCAACCGGGACTAGCGGGAGGGCCCCCGACTTC	CASSPTGTSGRAPDF
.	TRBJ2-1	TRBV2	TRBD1	TGTGCCAGCAGTGAAACGGGACAGGGAAGTACGTTCTTC	CASSETGQGSTFF
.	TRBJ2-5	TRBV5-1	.	TGCGCCAGCAGCCCGGGTCGGGACTCCGCCGGGCAGACCCAGTACTTC	CASSPGRDSAGQTQYF
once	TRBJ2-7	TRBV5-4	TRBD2	TGTGCCAGCAGAAATAGCGGGGAGGCCTACGAGCAGTACTTC	CASRNSGEAYEQYF
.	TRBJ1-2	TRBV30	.	TGTGCCTGGACCAGATGGGGCAGTCGTTCCTATGGCTACACCTTC	CAWTRWGSRSYGYTF
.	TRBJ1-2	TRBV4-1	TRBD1	TGCGCCAGCAGCCAAGCCAGGGACAGCAGATACTATGGCTACACCTTC	CASSQARDSRYYGYTF
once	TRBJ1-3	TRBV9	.	TGTGCCAGCAGTGTTAGGGGTTCTGGAAACACCATATATTTT	CASSVRGSGNTIYF
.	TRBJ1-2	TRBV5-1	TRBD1	TGCGCCAGCAGCCCAGGGACAGCAAATTCTAACTATGGCTACACCTTC	CASSPGTANSNYGYTF
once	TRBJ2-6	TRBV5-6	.	TGTGCCAGCAGCTTGAAGGGGTGGTCTCTCTCTGGGGCCAACGTCCTGACTTTC	CASSLKGWSLSGANVLTF
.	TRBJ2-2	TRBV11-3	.	TGTGCCAGCAGCCCTGGTAGTCTCGGGGAGCTGTTTTTT	CASSPGSLGELFF
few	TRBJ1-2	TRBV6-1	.	TGTGCCAGCAGTGGACAGTCAGCTAACTATGGCTACACCTTC	CASSGQSANYGYTF
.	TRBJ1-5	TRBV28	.	TGTGCCAGCACCACCCCTGTAGAGCCCCAGCATTTT	CASTTPVEPQHF
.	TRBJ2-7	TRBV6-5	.	TGTGCCAGCAGTTACGCGAAAGATTACTACGAGCAGTACTTC	CASSYAKDYYEQYF
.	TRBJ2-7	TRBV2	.	TGTGCCAGCAGTGAGACGGGCCAGGGCGGCGGCGAGCAGTACTTC	CASSETGQGGGEQYF
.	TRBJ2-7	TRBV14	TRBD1	TGTGCCAGCAGCCCAAGGGGGCTTGACGAGCAGTACTTC	CASSPRGLDEQYF
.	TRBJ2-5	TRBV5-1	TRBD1	TGCGCCAGCAGTCGACAGGGCCTGGAAGAGACCCAGTACTTC	CASSRQGLEETQYF
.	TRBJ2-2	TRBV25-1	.	TGTGCCAGCAGTGAATTCACAGGGGGGGCCGGGGAGCTGTTTTTT	CASSEFTGGAGELFF
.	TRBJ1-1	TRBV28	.	TGTGCCAGCACCCTTTACACTGAAGCTTTCTTT	CASTLYTEAFF
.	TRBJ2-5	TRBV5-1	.	TGCGCCAGCAGGGAACAGACCCAAGAGACCCAGTACTTC	CASREQTQETQYF